This T cell receptor (beta chain) was captured in a study of a mutant IDH1 vaccine in newly diagnosed glioma. Time point denoted: week 5, during vaccination. The study gave 300 ug of mutant IDH1 20-mer peptide per vaccine dose, with topical imiquimod. As for this clone: No antigen is known for it.

TCRdb's copy holds only in-frame clones and misses some; the assay was immunoSEQ multiplex PCR. The table shows 25,000 to 30,000 clones, with 79% occurring only once. The CDR3 sequence is 12 residues long. Germline V gene data show CDR1 as MNHNS and CDR2 as SASEGT. The V and J ends lost 7 bases and 4 bases respectively, with 8 bases between them. This sequence originates from a middle-aged man with glioma. Some clones in this sample may be carry-over from other donors' samples. Material: PBMCs, obtained from a glioma patient whose treatment included an IDH1 peptide vaccine. This chain connects TRBV6-1 to TRBJ1-5; D remains ambiguous. The CDR3 bases are TGTGCCAGCAATAAGGAAAATCAGCCCCAGCATTTT. This codes for CASNKENQPQHF.